This entry describes one T cell receptor (beta chain). CDR3 length: 15 amino acids. V shed 3 bases and J 13 bases; nucleotides not matched to a gene: 20. Germline V lookup: CDR1 GTSNPN, CDR2 SVGIG (reference sequence). Seattle's enrolled individuals joined amid active infection and were then monitored longitudinally. The sample is drawn from a study of blood T cell repertoires in COVID-19. Turning to the study itself: Material from acute and convalescent COVID-19 was sourced from the United States, Italy and Spain.

Authors' analysis steps: Estimates of nucleated cell counts were drawn from the amplification of reference gene primers. The assay was immunoSEQ multiplex PCR, and TCRdb's table has in-frame clones only and misses some. V and J calls and clone size are those listed in that table; D and trimming were worked out from the DNA. The repertoire includes some 94,000 clones, 70% to 90% of them detected once, and 18% sits in the top ten. The rearrangement links TRBV30 to TRBJ1-1; 7 bases agree with TRBD1. This TCR was sampled from a woman aged 55-69 years with COVID-19, enrolled during active disease. The sample taken for sequencing was peripheral blood. The CDR3 DNA sequence: TGTGCCTGGAGCGGACGGACAGGTTTTACACTAGGTGGTTTCTTT. It specifies CAWSGRTGFTLGGFF.